The present T cell receptor beta chain was sequenced within a study of control samples from healthy donors and cancer patients. TCRdb keeps only in-frame clones here, not all; method: immunoSEQ multiplex PCR. The data contain about 80,000 clones, around 84% of them singletons. This clone occurred a few times. Sequencing used PBMCs. The origin of this receptor is a man between 60 and 70 years old with head and neck cancer.

Here the CDR3 reads CASSLGIAGVYNEQFF. The CDR3 DNA sequence: TGCGCCAGCAGCTTGGGGATAGCGGGGGTCTACAATGAGCAGTTCTTC. J is TRBJ2-1 and V is TRBV5-1; 9 bases map to TRBD2. The trim removed 0 bases at V and 3 bases at J, leaving 4 bases unmatched. The CDR3 consists of 16 residues. The germline gives CDR1 SGHRS, CDR2 YFSETQ.